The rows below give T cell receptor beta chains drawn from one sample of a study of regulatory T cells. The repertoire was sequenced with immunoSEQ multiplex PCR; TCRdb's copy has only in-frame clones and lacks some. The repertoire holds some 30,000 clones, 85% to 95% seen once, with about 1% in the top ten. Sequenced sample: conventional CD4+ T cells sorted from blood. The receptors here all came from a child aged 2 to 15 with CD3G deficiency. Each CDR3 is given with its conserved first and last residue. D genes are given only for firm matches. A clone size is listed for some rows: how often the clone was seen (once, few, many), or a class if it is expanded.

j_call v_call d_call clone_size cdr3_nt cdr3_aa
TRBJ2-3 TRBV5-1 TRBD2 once TGCGCCAGCAGCTTGGGATGGCTAGCGGGTGAAGGCACAGATACGCAGTATTTT CASSLGWLAGEGTDTQYF
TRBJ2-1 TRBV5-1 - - TGCGCCAGCAGCCCTTCGGGACGGTGGCCGAATGAGCAGTTCTTC CASSPSGRWPNEQFF
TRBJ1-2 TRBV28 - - TGTGCCAGCAGTTTACGGGGGCTCCTCACCTTC CASSLRGLLTF
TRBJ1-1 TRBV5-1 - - TGCGCCAGCAGCGTACAGGAGAACACTGAAGCTTTCTTT CASSVQENTEAFF
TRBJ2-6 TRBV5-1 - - TGCGCCAGCAGCTTAGAGCCCTCTGGGGCCAACGTCCTGACTTTC CASSLEPSGANVLTF
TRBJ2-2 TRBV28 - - TGTGCCAGCAGTTTATGGCGGCCCGGGCAAACCGGGGAGCTGTTTTTT CASSLWRPGQTGELFF
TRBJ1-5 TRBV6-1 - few TGTGCCAGCAGTGAAAATACCAGCAATCAGCCCCAGCATTTT CASSENTSNQPQHF
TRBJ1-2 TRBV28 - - TGTGCCAGCAGTTTAACCGGTGGAGGCTACACCTTC CASSLTGGGYTF
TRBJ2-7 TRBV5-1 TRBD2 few TGCGCCAGCAGCCAGGCACCGGGACTAGCGGGAGGCGAGCAGTACTTC CASSQAPGLAGGEQYF
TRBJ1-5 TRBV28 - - TGTGCCAGCAGCCTACAGGGAGGCGGTCAGCCCCAGCATTTT CASSLQGGGQPQHF
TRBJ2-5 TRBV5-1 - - TGCGCCAGCAGCCCCGGGACCCAAGAGACCCAGTACTTC CASSPGTQETQYF
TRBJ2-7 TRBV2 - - TGTGCCAGCAGTGAAGCAGGCGGCAGGGCCTACGAGCAGTACTTC CASSEAGGRAYEQYF
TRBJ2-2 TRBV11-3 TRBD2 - TGTGCCAGCAGCTTTCTAGCGGGGGCCGGGGAGCTGTTTTTT CASSFLAGAGELFF
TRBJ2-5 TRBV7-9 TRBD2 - TGTGCCAGCAGCCTAGCGGCGCCAGCACAACAAGAGACCCAGTACTTC CASSLAAPAQQETQYF
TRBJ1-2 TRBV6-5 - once TGTGCCAGCAGACACGAAGTCTACACCTTC CASRHEVYTF
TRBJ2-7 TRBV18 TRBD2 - TGTGCCAGCTCAAGCTCTAGCGGAGGTACCTACGAGCAGTACTTC CASSSSSGGTYEQYF
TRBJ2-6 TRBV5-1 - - TGCGCCAGCAGCTTGGGCGCAAGCTCTGGGGCCAACGTCCTGACTTTC CASSLGASSGANVLTF
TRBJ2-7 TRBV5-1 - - TGCGCCAGCAGCTTGGTTGCGGGGAGCTCCTACGAGCAGTACTTC CASSLVAGSSYEQYF
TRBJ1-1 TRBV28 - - TGTGCCAGCAGCACGACAGCGAACACTGAAGCTTTCTTT CASSTTANTEAFF
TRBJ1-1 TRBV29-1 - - TGCAGCGTTGTCACAGCTTGGGGGGCTGAAGCTTTCTTT CSVVTAWGAEAFF
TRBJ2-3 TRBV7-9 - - TGTGCCAGCAGCCGGGCCCGGGGAGATACGCAGTATTTT CASSRARGDTQYF
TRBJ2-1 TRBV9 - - TGTGCCAGCAGCGTAGGTCCAGACAGATACAATGAGCAGTTCTTC CASSVGPDRYNEQFF
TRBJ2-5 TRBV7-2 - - TGTGCCAGCAGCTTATACCAAGAGACCCAGTACTTC CASSLYQETQYF
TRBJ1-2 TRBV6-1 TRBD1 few TGTGCCAGCACGAGGGACAGGGTACGGACCTATGGCTACACCTTC CASTRDRVRTYGYTF
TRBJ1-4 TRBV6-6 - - TGTGCCAGCAGTTACGGGCCAGCTAATGAAAAACTGTTTTTT CASSYGPANEKLFF
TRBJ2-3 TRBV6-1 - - TGTGCCAGCAGTGATTCCCCGAGAGGAACGCAGTATTTT CASSDSPRGTQYF
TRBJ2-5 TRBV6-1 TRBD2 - TGTGCCAGCAGTGACTTAGCGGGAATGGGGAAGACCCAGTACTTC CASSDLAGMGKTQYF
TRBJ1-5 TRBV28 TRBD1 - TGTGCCAGCAGACAGGGGATTAGTCAGCCCCAGCATTTT CASRQGISQPQHF
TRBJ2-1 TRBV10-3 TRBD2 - TGTGCCATCAGTGCCGGGACTAGCGGGAACAATGAGCAGTTCTTC CAISAGTSGNNEQFF
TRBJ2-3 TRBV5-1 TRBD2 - TGCGCCAGCAGCCTGCTTTCGACTAGCGGGAAGCCAGATACGCAGTATTTT CASSLLSTSGKPDTQYF
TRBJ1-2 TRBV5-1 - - TGCGCCAGCAGCGCCGGGGACCCTGTGAATGGCTACACCTTC CASSAGDPVNGYTF
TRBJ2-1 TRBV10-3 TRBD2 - TGTGCCATCAGTTTCACCGGGACTACAAATGAGCAGTTCTTC CAISFTGTTNEQFF
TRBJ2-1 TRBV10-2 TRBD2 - TGCGCCAGCAGTCTAGCGGGAGGTTACAATGAGCAGTTCTTC CASSLAGGYNEQFF
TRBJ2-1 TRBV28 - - TGTGCCAGCAGCCCCCATAACCGGTGGGGCAATGAGCAGTTCTTC CASSPHNRWGNEQFF
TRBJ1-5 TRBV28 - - TGTGCCAGCAGCCCCTCCTCCGGAGACTCTTATAGCAATCAGCCCCAGCATTTT CASSPSSGDSYSNQPQHF
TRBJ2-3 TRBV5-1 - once TGCGCCAGCAAAGGGGGGCAGGGTGCAACAGATACGCAGTATTTT CASKGGQGATDTQYF
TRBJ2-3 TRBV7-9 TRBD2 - TGTGCCAGCAGCTTCACGACTAGCGGGAGTATAGATACGCAGTATTTT CASSFTTSGSIDTQYF
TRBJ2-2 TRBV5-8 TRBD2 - TGTGCCAGCAGCATCCTGGGACTAGCGGGAGGCAACACCGGGGAGCTGTTTTTT CASSILGLAGGNTGELFF
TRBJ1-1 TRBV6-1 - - TGTGCCAGCAGTGCTGTAAGGAACACTGAAGCTTTCTTT CASSAVRNTEAFF
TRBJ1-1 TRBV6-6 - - TGTGCCAGCAGCTTAACAGGGTCTGAAGCTTTCTTT CASSLTGSEAFF
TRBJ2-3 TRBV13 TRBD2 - TGTGCCAGCAGCTTTCAGCGGGAGGGCACAGATACGCAGTATTTT CASSFQREGTDTQYF
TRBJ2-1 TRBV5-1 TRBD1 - TGCGCCAGCAGCGACCAGGGGGCTCCCTACAATGAGCAGTTCTTC CASSDQGAPYNEQFF
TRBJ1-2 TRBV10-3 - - TGTGCCATCAGTGAGTCGCCAGGGATCTATGGCTACACCTTC CAISESPGIYGYTF
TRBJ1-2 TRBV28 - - TGTGCCAGCAAAGACCGCGGTAGAAGTTCTTATGGCTACACCTTC CASKDRGRSSYGYTF
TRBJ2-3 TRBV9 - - TGTGCCAGCAGCGTTGGGGGCACAGATACGCAGTATTTT CASSVGGTDTQYF
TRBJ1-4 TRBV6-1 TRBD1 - TGTGCCAGCCAAGAATGGGACAGGGCTAATGAAAAACTGTTTTTT CASQEWDRANEKLFF
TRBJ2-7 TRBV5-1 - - TGCGCCAGCAGCTTGGCGTTCGGGGCCGCCGAGCAGTACTTC CASSLAFGAAEQYF
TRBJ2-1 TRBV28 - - TGTGCCAGCAGTTTAGTCACTAGTACTGAGCAGTTCTTC CASSLVTSTEQFF
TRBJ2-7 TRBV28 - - TGTGCCAGCAGTTTTCTTTCCGGGGTCGCGTACGAGCAGTACTTC CASSFLSGVAYEQYF
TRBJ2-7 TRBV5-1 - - TGCGCCAGCAGCTTGGGCGACGGGAAAGCCTACGAGCAGTACTTC CASSLGDGKAYEQYF
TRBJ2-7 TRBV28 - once TGTGCCAGCAGTCAAGGGGGGACCACCGGGCAGTACTTC CASSQGGTTGQYF
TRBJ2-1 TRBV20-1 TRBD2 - TGCAGTGCAGGACTAGCAGGAGTTCAGTTCTTC CSAGLAGVQFF
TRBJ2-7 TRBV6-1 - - TGTGCCAGCAGAAGGGGTCTTTCCTACGAGCAGTACTTC CASRRGLSYEQYF
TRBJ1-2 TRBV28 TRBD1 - TGTGCCAGCAGTTATGGGGACAGGGTCCGAGGCTACACCTTC CASSYGDRVRGYTF